The clone carrying this TCR beta chain occurred once. Antigen: not known. The entry originates in a study of cytomegalovirus exposure and HLA in healthy donors. Notes on the study in general: In vitro testing confirmed three CMV-associated chains as specific for CMV antigens. The listing of roughly 160 TCR beta chains classed them as cytomegalovirus-associated.

The repertoire was sequenced with immunoSEQ multiplex PCR; TCRdb's copy has only in-frame clones and lacks some. The sample yields about 68,000 clones, about 89% seen once. The CDR3 length is 15 residues. Germline lookup yields CDR1 LNHNV and CDR2 YYDKDF (reference sequence). Deletions cut 6 bases from V and 7 bases from J, with 18 bases between. The sequenced material came from PBMCs. This chain connects TRBV15 to TRBJ2-2; D possibly corresponds to TRBD1 (6 bases). This TCR was recovered from a man between 18 and 29 years old in good health and CMV-seronegative. CDR3 in amino acids: CATRFRGRVHGELFF. CDR3 bases: TGTGCCACCAGGTTCAGGGGAAGGGTTCACGGGGAGCTGTTTTTT.